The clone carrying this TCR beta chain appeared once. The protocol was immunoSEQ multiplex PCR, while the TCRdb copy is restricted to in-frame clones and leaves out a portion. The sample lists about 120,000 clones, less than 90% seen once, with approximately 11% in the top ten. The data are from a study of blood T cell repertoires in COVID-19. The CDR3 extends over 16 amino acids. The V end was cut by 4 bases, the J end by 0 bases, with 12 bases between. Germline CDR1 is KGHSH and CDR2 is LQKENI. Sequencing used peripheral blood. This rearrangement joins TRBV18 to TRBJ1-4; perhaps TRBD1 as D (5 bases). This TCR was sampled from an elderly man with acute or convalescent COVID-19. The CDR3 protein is CASSRVTASTNEKLFF. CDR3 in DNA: TGTGCCAGCTCACGAGTGACAGCCTCAACTAATGAAAAACTGTTTTTT.